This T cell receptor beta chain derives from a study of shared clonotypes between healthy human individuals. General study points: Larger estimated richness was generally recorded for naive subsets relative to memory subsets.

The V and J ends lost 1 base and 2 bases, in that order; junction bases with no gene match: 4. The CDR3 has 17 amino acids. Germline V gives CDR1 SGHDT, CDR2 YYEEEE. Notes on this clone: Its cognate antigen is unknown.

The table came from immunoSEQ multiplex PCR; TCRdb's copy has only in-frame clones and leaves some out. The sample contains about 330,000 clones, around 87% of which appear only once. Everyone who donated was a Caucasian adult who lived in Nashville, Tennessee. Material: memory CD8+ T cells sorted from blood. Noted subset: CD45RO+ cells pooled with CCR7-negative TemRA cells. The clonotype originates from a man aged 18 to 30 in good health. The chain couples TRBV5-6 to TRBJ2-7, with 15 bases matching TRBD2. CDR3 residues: CASSLWGLAGGAYEQYF. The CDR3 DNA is TGTGCCAGCAGCTTGTGGGGACTAGCGGGGGGAGCCTACGAGCAGTACTTC.